These 20 T cell receptor beta chains came from one sample sequenced in a study of vaccination effects on CD4 cells after COVID-19. This table comes from immunoSEQ multiplex PCR, and its TCRdb copy is limited to in-frame clones, with some not included. The table shows about 60,000 clones, with 81% occurring only once. Their specific antigens are unknown. With the ViraFEST assay, the study expanded antigen-specific CD4+ T cells using viral peptide pools, then sequenced them. Having been cultured for 10 days, the cells underwent CD4+ T cell isolation. The sequenced sample was CD4+ T cells from PBMCs cultured with HCoV-229E spike peptides, obtained before COVID-19 vaccination. The receptor source for this set is a human donor who received a COVID-19 vaccine.

This clone appeared a few times. The junction departs from the called germline gene at one end, perhaps through a read error. The chain joins TRBV10-1 to TRBJ1-3; tentatively, D is TRBD1 (5 bases). Germline CDR1 is WNHNN and CDR2 is SYGVQD (reference sequence). The CDR3 extends over 10 amino acids. The chain's CDR3 is CASFESGNSF. Here the CDR3 DNA reads TGCGCCAGCTTCGAGTCAGGGAATAGTTTT.

This rearrangement joins TRBV5-8 to TRBJ1-5; TRBD1 matches at 7 bases. The V segment lost 3 bases and the J segment 9 bases; nucleotides outside the gene matches: 15. Per the germline V gene, CDR1 is SGHTS and CDR2 is YDEGEE. This CDR3 contains 16 residues. The CDR3 bases are TGTGCCAGCAGCTCTTCGGGACAGCCGATCAGGGGGCCCCAGCATTTT. It specifies CASSSSGQPIRGPQHF.

The chain recombines TRBV6-5 with TRBJ1-2; D might be TRBD1 (6 bases). Looked up from germline, CDR1 is MNHEY and CDR2 is SVGAGI. The length of the CDR3 is 15 residues. With 4 bases removed from V and 5 bases from J, the gap between germline ends came to 17 bases. DNA of the CDR3: TGTGCCAGCAGTTCCCCCAAAGGGCAGGGGTATGGCTACACCTTC. The encoded protein is CASSSPKGQGYGYTF.

The chain combines TRBV7-2 with TRBJ1-6, with D unclear. The CDR3 is 13 residues long. Germline assignment: CDR1 SGHTA and CDR2 FQGNSA. V was shortened by 8 bases and J by 6 bases, with 11 bases between the two germline ends. CDR3 in DNA: TGTGCCAGCGAAAAGGACGGTAATTCACCCCTCCACTTT. The encoded protein is CASEKDGNSPLHF. Full variable domain (outside the CDR3, taken from reference TRBV7-2 and TRBJ1-6): GAGVSQSPSNKVTEKGKDVELRCDPISGHTALYWYRQSLGQGLEFLIYFQGNSAPDKSGLPSDRFSAERTGGSVSTLTIQRTQQEDSAVYLCASEKDGNSPLHFGNGTRLTVT.

In its sample, this clone was seen once. V is TRBV5-1 and J is TRBJ2-1; 7 bases align to TRBD1. Germline CDR1 reads SGHRS; CDR2 reads YFSETQ. This CDR3 is built from 14 residues. J was trimmed by 3 bases and V by 2 bases; bases with no gene match: 2. The CDR3 loop is CASSFGTDYNEQFF. The CDR3 DNA reads TGCGCCAGCAGCTTCGGGACAGACTACAATGAGCAGTTCTTC.

The chain uses TRBV24-1 and TRBJ2-3; 11 bases are a match to TRBD1. Germline trimming cut 9 bases from V and 6 bases from J; bases unmatched to any gene: 7. Per germline, CDR1 KGHDR and CDR2 SFDVKD. This CDR3 contains 14 residues. CDR3 sequence: CATGQGAVFDTQYF. DNA of the CDR3: TGTGCCACCGGACAGGGGGCGGTTTTCGATACGCAGTATTTT.

The chain has TRBV6-6 and TRBJ2-5; D may be TRBD1 (7 bases). CDR3 size: 15 residues. Per germline, CDR1 MNHNY and CDR2 SVGAGI (reference sequence). V lost 0 bases, J lost 4 bases, and 12 bases lay in between. CDR3 amino acids: CASSYSRQGGETQYF. As DNA, the CDR3 is TGTGCCAGCAGTTACTCGCGCCAGGGGGGAGAGACCCAGTACTTC.

The rearrangement joins TRBV19 to TRBJ1-2; D remains ambiguous. Germline assignment: CDR1 LNHDA and CDR2 SQIVND (reference sequence). Trimming took off 3 bases at V and 0 bases at J, with 5 bases between the two ends. This CDR3 contains 13 residues. The CDR3 is CASSIGANYGYTF. CDR3 coding DNA: TGTGCCAGTAGTATCGGTGCTAACTATGGCTACACCTTC.

The chain couples TRBV5-1 to TRBJ1-4, with D uncertain. Germline values: CDR1 SGHRS, CDR2 YFSETQ. The CDR3 has 14 amino acids. Between the trimmed V and J ends, which lost 3 bases and 4 bases, there was a span of 10 bases. CDR3 loop: CASSSTDFNEKLFF. The CDR3 bases are TGCGCCAGCAGCTCTACGGATTTTAATGAAAAACTGTTTTTT.

This rearrangement joins TRBV9 to TRBJ1-2, with D possibly TRBD1 on 6 matching bases. V lost 3 bases and J lost 0, with 9 bases in between. The CDR3 length is 14 residues. Germline assignment: CDR1 SGDLS and CDR2 YYNGEE. As DNA, the CDR3 is TGTGCCAGCAGCGGAGGACAGCCTAACTATGGCTACACCTTC. Translating it yields CASSGGQPNYGYTF. The whole variable domain, filled in from reference TRBV9 and TRBJ1-2, reads DSGVTQTPKHLITATGQRVTLRCSPRSGDLSVYWYQQSLDQGLQFLIQYYNGEERAKGNILERFSAQQFPDLHSELNLSSLELGDSALYFCASSGGQPNYGYTFGSGTRLTVV.

The genes are TRBV7-2 and TRBJ2-1; no definite D call. CDR3 length: 16 amino acids. Germline V lookup: CDR1 SGHTA, CDR2 FQGNSA. Trimming left V 2 bases short and J 5 bases short, with 16 bases between. For the CDR3, the DNA is TGTGCCAGCAGCTTATATAGCCCGACGATTAACAATGAGCAGTTCTTC. As protein: CASSLYSPTINNEQFF.

This chain uses TRBV5-4 with TRBJ2-4; 10 positions agree with TRBD2. Germline CDR1 reads SGHNT; CDR2 reads YYREEE (reference sequence). This CDR3 is 16 amino acids long. V shed 0 bases, J shed 6 bases, and the junction held 6 bases outside the gene matches. As DNA, the CDR3 is TGTGCCAGCAGCTTGGAGCTAGCGGGGGTCGGAAACATTCAGTACTTC. Residues: CASSLELAGVGNIQYF.

The rearrangement uses TRBV7-9 and TRBJ2-5, with 8 bases fitting TRBD1. The CDR3 totals 16 residues. The ends lost 2 bases at V and 1 base at J; junction bases unmatched: 6. CDR1 SEHNR and CDR2 FQNEAQ come from the germline V gene (reference sequence). DNA of the CDR3: TGTGCCAGCAGCTTATGGACAGGGAATATCCAAGAGACCCAGTACTTC. This codes for CASSLWTGNIQETQYF. Looking up the rest from reference TRBV7-9 and TRBJ2-5 gives the full variable domain: DTGVSQNPRHKITKRGQNVTFRCDPISEHNRLYWYRQTLGQGPEFLTYFQNEAQLEKSRLLSDRFSAERPKGSFSTLEIQRTEQGDSAMYLCASSLWTGNIQETQYFGPGTRLLVL.

J is TRBJ2-2 and V is TRBV6-4; D may be TRBD1 (6 bases). There are 15 residues in the CDR3. V lost 3 bases, J lost 5 bases, and 13 bases lay in between. In germline, CDR1 is MRHNA, CDR2 SNTAGT. CDR3 bases: TGTGCCAGCAGTGAAAGGTTACAGGGTACCGGGGAGCTGTTTTTT. Encoded protein: CASSERLQGTGELFF.

This clone was observed a handful of times. V is TRBV7-2 and J is TRBJ1-2; 7 nucleotides agree with TRBD1. Trimming took 6 bases from V and 5 from J; bases not matched to a gene: 9. The CDR3 has 14 residues. CDR1 is SGHTA and CDR2 is FQGNSA in the germline V gene. The CDR3 spells CASRDRAEPYGYTF. CDR3 nucleotides: TGTGCCAGCAGAGACAGGGCGGAGCCGTATGGCTACACCTTC. Based on the CDR3 plus reference TRBV7-2 and TRBJ1-2, the full variable domain is GAGVSQSPSNKVTEKGKDVELRCDPISGHTALYWYRQSLGQGLEFLIYFQGNSAPDKSGLPSDRFSAERTGGSVSTLTIQRTQQEDSAVYLCASRDRAEPYGYTFGSGTRLTVV.

The CDR3 DNA reads TGTGCCAGCAGCGCGGGACGAACCTATGGCTACACCTTC. This gives the protein CASSAGRTYGYTF. The gene calls are TRBV5-5 and TRBJ1-2; perhaps TRBD1 as D (5 bases). This CDR3 is built from 13 residues. Germline loops: CDR1 SGHKS, CDR2 YYEKEE (reference sequence). The germline V and J ends were trimmed by 4 bases and 4 bases, with 11 bases remaining between them.

The chain joins TRBV7-3 to TRBJ2-7; TRBD2 aligns across 12 bases. CDR3 length: 15 residues. V shed 5 bases and J 3 bases; nucleotides not matched to a gene: 5. Germline V gene data show CDR1 as SGHTA and CDR2 as FQGTGA. CDR3 sequence: CASSRGLAGYYEQYV. CDR3 nucleotides: TGTGCCAGCAGCCGCGGACTAGCGGGGTACTACGAGCAGTACGTC.

This chain joins TRBV13 and TRBJ1-1, with TRBD1 as a possible D gene (6 bases). Germline CDR1 and CDR2: PRHDT and FYEKMQ (reference sequence). The germline V and J ends were trimmed by 4 bases and 3 bases, with 18 bases remaining between them. This CDR3 contains 16 residues. In nucleotides, the CDR3 is TGTGCCAGCAGCTCCCGGCCCTGGGCAGGGGACACTGAAGCTTTCTTT. Translated, it gives CASSSRPWAGDTEAFF.

The chain couples TRBV19 to TRBJ2-2, with D perhaps matching TRBD1 (6 bases). V was shortened by 6 bases and J by 0 bases, with 26 bases between the two germline ends. From germline, CDR1 is LNHDA and CDR2 SQIVND (reference sequence). The CDR3 is made up of 20 amino acids. The CDR3 region is CASRRWGRGQTNSNTGELFF. CDR3 nucleotides: TGTGCCAGTAGAAGGTGGGGCCGAGGACAGACCAATTCGAACACCGGGGAGCTGTTTTTT.

The rearrangement links TRBV19 to TRBJ2-6; weak D call: TRBD1 (6 bases). The germline V gene has CDR1 LNHDA and CDR2 SQIVND (reference sequence). The length of the CDR3 is 14 residues. The V end was cut by 7 bases, the J end by 3 bases, with 10 bases between. The CDR3 DNA follows: TGTGCCAGTACCCCGACAGGTGGGGCCAACGTCCTGACTTTC. Its translation: CASTPTGGANVLTF.